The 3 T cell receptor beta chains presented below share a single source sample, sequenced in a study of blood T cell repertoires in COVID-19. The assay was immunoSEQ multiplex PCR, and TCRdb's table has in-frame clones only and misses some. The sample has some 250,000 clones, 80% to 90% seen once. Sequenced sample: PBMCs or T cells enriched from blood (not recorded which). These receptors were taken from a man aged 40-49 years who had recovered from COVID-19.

The CDR3 DNA sequence: TGCGCCAGCAGCATCGGGGGGGCCCTACCTGAAAAACTGTTTTTT. Its translation is CASSIGGALPEKLFF. This sequence joins TRBV5-1 and TRBJ1-4; D is possibly TRBD1 (6 bases). This CDR3 comprises 15 residues. V lost 4 bases to trimming and J lost 7 bases, with 17 bases between them. CDR1 and CDR2 (germline): SGHRS, YFSETQ.

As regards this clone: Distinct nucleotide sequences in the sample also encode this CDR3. This chain's CDR3 is CASSLWGGNYGYTF. DNA for the CDR3: TGTGCCAGCAGTTTATGGGGGGGAAACTATGGCTACACCTTC. V and J are TRBV28 and TRBJ1-2; TRBD1 is a possible D gene (5 bases). Germline V gene lookup returns CDR1 MDHEN and CDR2 SYDVKM. V was shortened by 0 bases and J by 2 bases, with 7 bases between the two germline ends. The CDR3 is made up of 14 amino acids.

The CDR3 protein is CASSKTGESGNTIYF. As DNA, the CDR3 is TGTGCCAGTAGCAAGACAGGGGAGTCTGGAAACACCATATATTTT. The chain carries TRBV19 and TRBJ1-3; 8 bases fit TRBD1. This CDR3 has 15 amino acids. Unmatched junction bases numbered 5, after V lost 6 bases and J lost 1 base. Germline V gene lookup returns CDR1 LNHDA and CDR2 SQIVND (reference sequence).